The 31 T cell receptor beta chains below come from one sample, sequenced in a study of CD8 T cells in ankylosing spondylitis. One entry per CDR3 protein results from TCRdb running MiXCR on the 5' RACE reads. This table holds approximately 260,000 distinct CDR3 sequences, 18% found once. Input material: blood, either unsorted or a sorted T cell fraction (not recorded which). These TCRs come from a male donor with ankylosing spondylitis or in good health (not recorded which).

This clonotype was observed a few times. The rearrangement joins TRBV4-3 to TRBJ2-7; 8 nucleotides agree with TRBD2. The length of the CDR3 is 15 residues. Unmatched junction bases numbered 5, after V lost 0 bases and J lost 4 bases. The germline CDR1 and CDR2 sequences are LGHNA and YSLEER. This CDR3 reads CASSQESGGLYEQYF. CDR3 bases: TGCGCCAGCAGCCAAGAATCGGGAGGGTTGTACGAGCAGTACTTC.

J is TRBJ2-1 and V is TRBV12-3 or TRBV12-4, with D uncertain. The CDR3 sequence is 11 residues long. With 6 bases removed from V and 9 bases from J, the gap between germline ends came to 9 bases. The CDR3 nucleotides read TGTGCCAGCAGCCACGGTGGTGAGCAGTTCTTC. This gives the protein CASSHGGEQFF.

V gene TRBV5-6 combines with J gene TRBJ1-2; TRBD1 might be the D (6 bases). Trimming removed 1 base at V and 5 bases at J, with 15 bases between. CDR1 and CDR2 (germline): SGHDT, YYEEEE. This CDR3 region has 15 residues. The CDR3 spells CASSLSGQGRYGYTF. The CDR3 nucleotides read TGTGCCAGCAGCTTGTCGGGGCAGGGGAGATATGGCTACACCTTC.

The chain couples TRBV7-3 to TRBJ2-3; 13 nucleotides line up with TRBD2. The V and J ends lost 4 bases and 2 bases, in that order; junction bases with no gene match: 3. This CDR3 is built from 16 residues. In germline, CDR1 is SGHTA, CDR2 FQGTGA. CDR3 nucleotides: TGTGCCAGCAGCTCGGGACTAGCGGGACCCACAGATACGCAGTATTTT. Residues: CASSSGLAGPTDTQYF.

This clonotype was counted ten times or more. The genes are TRBV7-9 and TRBJ2-3, with a weak D call TRBD2 (6 bases). Trimming took off 6 bases at V and 1 base at J, with 11 bases between the two ends. This CDR3 has 14 residues. Germline V gene lookup returns CDR1 SEHNR and CDR2 FQNEAQ (reference sequence). The CDR3 loop reads CASSSRERTDTQYF. DNA of the CDR3: TGTGCCAGCAGTAGTCGGGAGCGCACAGATACGCAGTATTTT. Supplemented by reference TRBV7-9 and TRBJ2-3, the full variable domain reads DTGVSQNPRHKITKRGQNVTFRCDPISEHNRLYWYRQTLGQGPEFLTYFQNEAQLEKSRLLSDRFSAERPKGSFSTLEIQRTEQGDSAMYLCASSSRERTDTQYFGPGTRLTVL.

This clonotype was seen ten or more times. This CDR3 reads CASGQGANGYTF. In nucleotides, the CDR3 is TGTGCCAGCGGCCAGGGGGCGAATGGCTACACCTTC. The V gene is TRBV6-5, the J gene TRBJ1-2, with TRBD1 matching over 8 bases. The germline V gene has CDR1 MNHEY and CDR2 SVGAGI. Trimming cost V 8 bases and J 6 bases; bases outside gene matches: 5. The CDR3 extends over 12 amino acids.

The chain uses TRBV4-1 and TRBJ2-2, with D tentatively TRBD1 or TRBD2 (5 bases each). This CDR3 contains 18 residues. V was pared by 0 bases and J by 5 bases, with 19 bases between. Germline loops: CDR1 MGHRA, CDR2 YSYEKL. The CDR3 spells CASSQEIRLLGETGELFF. In nucleotides, the CDR3 is TGCGCCAGCAGCCAAGAAATACGACTTCTAGGGGAGACCGGGGAGCTGTTTTTT.

This clonotype was seen only a few times. V gene TRBV12-3 or TRBV12-4 combines with J gene TRBJ2-1; TRBD2 aligns across 7 bases. The CDR3 runs to 15 residues. V lost 7 bases and J lost 1; bases outside the gene matches: 7. CDR3 amino acids: CASMREPFSYNEQFF. CDR3 coding DNA: TGTGCCAGCATGCGGGAGCCGTTTTCCTACAATGAGCAGTTCTTC.

This clonotype has a count of ten or more. This sequence joins TRBV20-1 and TRBJ2-7, with 11 bases that match TRBD1. CDR3 length: 15 amino acids. J gave up 5 bases and V 2 bases, and 8 bases lay outside the gene matches. Germline V lookup: CDR1 DFQATT, CDR2 SNEGSKA (reference sequence). The CDR3 sequence: CSARPRTGGINEQYF. The DNA for the CDR3 is TGCAGTGCTAGACCCCGGACAGGGGGCATCAACGAGCAGTACTTC.

V is TRBV14 and J is TRBJ2-2, with D unclear. The germline CDR1 and CDR2 sequences are SGHDN and FVKESK. This CDR3 is 15 amino acids long. The germline V and J ends were trimmed by 4 bases and 6 bases, with 15 bases remaining between them. CDR3 DNA: TGTGCCAGCAGCCTCGACCCAGTCAAGTCCGGGGAGCTGTTTTTT. It specifies CASSLDPVKSGELFF.

This clonotype was seen a handful of times. V is TRBV20-1 and J is TRBJ2-7, with 11 bases lining up with TRBD2. V was clipped by 6 bases and J by 1 base; unmatched bases: 11. The CDR3 contains 16 residues. CDR1 DFQATT and CDR2 SNEGSKA come from the germline V gene (reference sequence). The CDR3 sequence: CSALSAGLADSYEQYF. The CDR3 coding sequence is TGCAGTGCGCTCTCGGCGGGACTAGCGGATTCCTACGAGCAGTACTTC.

The chain recombines TRBV3-1 with TRBJ2-3; the D gene is possibly TRBD1 (6 bases). Germline V CDR1 and CDR2: LGHDT, YNNKEL (reference sequence). Trimming cost V 5 bases and J 3 bases, with 18 bases left between them. There are 16 residues in the CDR3. In DNA form, the CDR3 reads TGTGCCAGCAGCGCCTGGGACATGGGATTGACAGATACGCAGTATTTT. Translating it yields CASSAWDMGLTDTQYF.

This chain uses TRBV2 with TRBJ2-5, with D possibly TRBD2 on 6 matching bases. Trimming took 6 bases from V and 3 from J, leaving 11 bases between them. Germline CDR1 SNHLY, CDR2 FYNNEI. CDR3 size: 13 residues. CDR3 bases: TGTGCCAGCAGGGAGGGACTGAAAGAGACCCAGTACTTC. Translation gives CASREGLKETQYF.

This clonotype has a count of ten or more. The chain is built from TRBV20-1 and TRBJ1-2; D ambiguous. Trimming pared 1 base from V and 4 bases from J, leaving 16 bases between. CDR1 and CDR2 (germline): DFQATT, SNEGSKA (reference sequence). This CDR3 contains 15 residues. The chain's CDR3 is CSARVPGIYGYGYTF. CDR3 DNA: TGCAGTGCTAGAGTTCCCGGGATATACGGCTATGGCTACACCTTC.

Ten or more counts support this clonotype. The rearrangement uses TRBV29-1 and TRBJ2-7; D gene unclear. This CDR3 region has 13 residues. Germline CDR1 and CDR2: SQVTM and ANQGSEA. V lost 6 bases and J lost 0, with 12 bases in between. In DNA form, the CDR3 reads TGCAGCGTGTGGACCGCCAGCTCCTACGAGCAGTACTTC. Translating gives CSVWTASSYEQYF.

This clonotype has a count of ten or more. The chain employs TRBV10-3 and TRBJ2-3, with TRBD2 matching over 10 bases. CDR3 size: 17 residues. V trimming: 3 bases; J trimming: 2 bases; junction bases outside the gene matches: 8. Germline lookup yields CDR1 ENHRY and CDR2 SYGVKD. The CDR3 nucleotides are TGTGCCATCAGTGATCTTTGGACTAGCGGCCCCACAGATACGCAGTATTTT. This codes for CAISDLWTSGPTDTQYF.

The genes are TRBV9 and TRBJ1-1; TRBD1 matches at 8 bases. CDR1 is SGDLS, CDR2 YYNGEE, per germline. The CDR3 is made up of 15 amino acids. V lost 2 bases, J lost 4 bases, and 7 bases stayed unmatched. Written as DNA, the CDR3 is TGTGCCAGCAGCGTGTCACAGGGGGGCCGCACTGAAGCTTTCTTT. Protein: CASSVSQGGRTEAFF.

The chain employs TRBV3-1 and TRBJ1-5; 11 bases are a match to TRBD1. This CDR3 comprises 18 residues. Germline V CDR1 and CDR2: LGHDT, YNNKEL (reference sequence). The V gene end was trimmed by 1 base and the J gene end by 0 bases; junction bases not matched to a gene: 5. The CDR3 loop reads CASSQGTGGLSSNQPQHF. CDR3 coding DNA: TGTGCCAGCAGCCAAGGGACAGGGGGCCTGAGTAGCAATCAGCCCCAGCATTTT.

This clonotype was seen at least ten times. The rearrangement joins TRBV4-1 to TRBJ2-1; 8 bases map to TRBD2. The CDR3 totals 16 residues. V dropped 4 bases and J dropped 8; count of bases not matched to a gene: 13. Germline CDR1 is MGHRA and CDR2 is YSYEKL. As DNA, the CDR3 is TGCGCCAGCAGCCGAAGACCGGGACTAGTTGACGATGAGCAGTTCTTC. Its translation is CASSRRPGLVDDEQFF.

The chain links TRBV18 to TRBJ2-7; TRBD2 matches 8 bases. This CDR3 is built from 15 residues. The germline CDR1 and CDR2 sequences are KGHSH and LQKENI. The J segment lost 4 bases and the V segment lost 5 bases, leaving 10 bases of the junction unmatched. CDR3 DNA: TGTGCCAGCTCAACTAGCGGAGAAGGGGGTTACGAGCAGTACTTC. This sequence encodes CASSTSGEGGYEQYF.

This clonotype came up a few times. The rearrangement uses TRBV11-2 and TRBJ2-7, with D maybe TRBD1 (6 bases). This CDR3 is 16 amino acids long. The V gene lost 5 bases and the J gene lost 2 bases, with 19 bases spanning the gap. Germline V gene sequence: CDR1 SGHAT, CDR2 FQNNGV. The CDR3 here is CASSANQGGLPYEQYF. The CDR3 bases are TGTGCCAGCAGCGCAAATCAAGGGGGTTTGCCCTACGAGCAGTACTTC.

The chain is built from TRBV29-1 and TRBJ2-1; 12 nucleotides align to TRBD2. Germline CDR1 and CDR2: SQVTM and ANQGSEA. The trim removed 6 bases at V and 8 bases at J, leaving 8 bases unmatched. This CDR3 is 14 amino acids long. The DNA for the CDR3 is TGCAGCGTACCGACTAGCGGGAGTGAGTATGAGCAGTTCTTC. It yields the protein CSVPTSGSEYEQFF.

J is TRBJ2-3 and V is TRBV12-3 or TRBV12-4, with a possible D match to TRBD2 (6 bases). The CDR3 is 16 amino acids. Trimming left V 0 bases short and J 5 bases short, with 15 bases between. The CDR3 protein is CASSLASGEWGDTQYF. The CDR3 DNA sequence: TGTGCCAGCAGTTTAGCGTCGGGAGAGTGGGGAGATACGCAGTATTTT.

V usage is TRBV27 and J usage is TRBJ2-7; D may be TRBD1 or TRBD2 (7 bases each). Germline-derived CDR1 and CDR2 are MNHEY and SMNVEV (reference sequence). V was trimmed by 10 bases and J by 5 bases, leaving 15 bases between them. The CDR3 has 12 residues. The CDR3: CATRGGPHEQYF. CDR3 DNA: TGTGCCACCAGGGGGGGGCCTCACGAGCAGTACTTC.

This clonotype was recorded at least ten times. The J gene is TRBJ2-7, the V gene TRBV6-1, with D unclear. The V gene lost 0 bases and the J gene lost 3 bases, with 6 bases spanning the gap. This CDR3 has 13 residues. Germline V gene sequence: CDR1 MNHNS, CDR2 SASEGT. In nucleotides, the CDR3 is TGTGCCAGCAGTGAAGCGCCCCTCTACGAGCAGTACTTC. Encoded protein: CASSEAPLYEQYF.

The V call is TRBV29-1, the J call TRBJ2-7, with D perhaps assigned TRBD1 or TRBD2 (5 bases each). The CDR3 totals 13 residues. The V gene's germline CDR1 is SQVTM and CDR2 ANQGSEA. V dropped 6 bases and J dropped 6 bases, with 18 bases sitting between them. CDR3 nucleotides: TGCAGCGTCCTTACAGGTCAGAGGGTCGAGCAGTACTTC. Its protein is CSVLTGQRVEQYF.

The chain joins TRBV6-2 or TRBV6-3 to TRBJ2-1, with 8 bases matching TRBD2. The CDR3 length is 16 residues. The germline gives CDR1 MNHEY, CDR2 SVGEGT. V lost 6 bases to trimming and J lost 0 bases; unmatched junction nucleotides: 7. Here the CDR3 DNA reads TGTGCCAGCAGGCTACCGGGACTAGGCTCCTACAATGAGCAGTTCTTC. It specifies CASRLPGLGSYNEQFF.

The V call is TRBV20-1, the J call TRBJ2-5; D not certain. This CDR3 contains 14 residues. The germline V gene encodes CDR1 DFQATT and CDR2 SNEGSKA (reference sequence). The ends were cut back, 0 bases at V and 5 bases at J, with 13 bases in the middle. The CDR3 spells CSARDLSSRETQYF. CDR3 sequence (DNA): TGCAGTGCTAGAGATTTATCGTCTCGTGAGACCCAGTACTTC.

This clonotype came up a few times. The chain recombines TRBV24-1 with TRBJ2-2; possibly TRBD1 or TRBD2 for D (5 bases each). The CDR3 loop spans 19 amino acids. V lost 3 bases and J 5 bases, leaving 24 bases between the germline ends. CDR1 and CDR2 from the germline V gene are KGHDR and SFDVKD. This CDR3 is CATSDRSDGTPQGTGELFF. The CDR3 DNA sequence: TGTGCCACCAGTGATCGCTCCGACGGGACCCCTCAGGGAACCGGGGAGCTGTTTTTT.

This clonotype was detected many times. CDR3 DNA: TGTGCCAGCAGAGACAGGTTTACCCAGTACTTC. It translates to CASRDRFTQYF. The rearrangement joins TRBV2 to TRBJ2-5, with D possibly being TRBD1 (6 bases). Germline V gives CDR1 SNHLY, CDR2 FYNNEI. The CDR3 is 11 residues long. Trimming cost V 6 bases and J 8 bases, with 10 bases left between them.

The chain couples TRBV29-1 to TRBJ1-1; unclear D gene. This CDR3 region has 12 residues. V was clipped by 0 bases and J by 3 bases, with 5 bases between them. The germline V gene encodes CDR1 SQVTM and CDR2 ANQGSEA. In nucleotides, the CDR3 is TGCAGCGTTGAAGAGGGCTACACTGAAGCTTTCTTT. It is translated as CSVEEGYTEAFF.